These 23 T cell receptor beta chains were sequenced from one sample in a study of T cells in tuberculosis. Cells were sorted from thawed PBMC rested overnight and stained with GMM-loaded CD1B tetramer, viability dye and anti-CD3. C32 glucose monomycolate from Rhodococcus equi was loaded onto the CD1B tetramers. Data came from immunoSEQ multiplex PCR; TCRdb stores just in-frame clones and leaves some out. The sample carries 61,000 or so clones, 81% recorded once. Sequences were obtained from CD1b-GMM tetramer-negative cells sorted from PBMCs. These receptors were taken from an adult woman with latent tuberculosis.

The chain combines TRBV5-6 with TRBJ2-5, with a tentative D call TRBD2 (5 bases). The CDR3 extends over 15 amino acids. Germline values: CDR1 SGHDT, CDR2 YYEEEE. V was trimmed by 0 bases and J by 5 bases, leaving 14 bases between them. In nucleotides, the CDR3 is TGTGCCAGCAGCTTGGTGGCCGGGGTTGGGGAGACCCAGTACTTC. This codes for CASSLVAGVGETQYF.

The rearrangement uses TRBV28 and TRBJ2-1; 10 bases are a match to TRBD1. V shed 2 bases, J shed 5 bases, and the junction held 6 bases outside the gene matches. The CDR3 contains 16 residues. Germline V gene sequence: CDR1 MDHEN, CDR2 SYDVKM. CDR3 sequence: CASSLPGQGRNNEQFF. The DNA of the CDR3 is TGTGCCAGCAGTTTACCGGGACAGGGGAGGAACAATGAGCAGTTCTTC. Filled out from reference TRBV28 and TRBJ2-1, the complete variable domain reads DVKVTQSSRYLVKRTGEKVFLECVQDMDHENMFWYRQDPGLGLRLIYFSYDVKMKEKGDIPEGYSVSREKKERFSLILESASTNQTSMYLCASSLPGQGRNNEQFFGPGTRLTVL.

This rearrangement joins TRBV7-2 to TRBJ2-7; possibly TRBD1 for D (6 bases). The V gene's germline CDR1 is SGHTA and CDR2 FQGNSA. The CDR3 extends over 13 amino acids. Trimming cost V 3 bases and J 2 bases, with 8 bases left between them. The CDR3 DNA sequence: TGTGCCAGCAGCTTCCGGGACACCTACGAGCAGTACTTC. Its protein product is CASSFRDTYEQYF.

This clone was observed once. The V and J genes are TRBV13 and TRBJ2-7, with TRBD2 identical over 7 bases. After removal of 2 bases from V and 1 base from J, the junction contained 8 bases not matched to a gene. The CDR3 consists of 16 residues. Germline CDR1 PRHDT, CDR2 FYEKMQ (reference sequence). The chain's CDR3 is CASSLLGRAGSYEQYF. As DNA, the CDR3 is TGTGCCAGCAGCTTACTTGGGAGGGCGGGATCCTACGAGCAGTACTTC.

The chain employs TRBV7-9 and TRBJ2-5, with 10 bases that match TRBD1. The last part of the DNA fits TRBJ2-7 better; the J call may be wrong. In germline, CDR1 is SEHNR, CDR2 FQNEAQ (reference sequence). The CDR3 loop spans 15 amino acids. The CDR3 region is CASSLDRGTSYEQYF. The CDR3 coding sequence is TGTGCCAGCAGCTTGGACAGGGGGACATCCTACGAGCAGTACTTC.

This clone was recorded a few times. The V and J genes are TRBV30 and TRBJ1-5; unclear D gene. The germline CDR1 and CDR2 sequences are GTSNPN and SVGIG (reference sequence). The CDR3 totals 14 residues. The V end lost 1 base, the J end lost 7 bases, and 14 bases lay between the germline ends. The CDR3 spells CAWSETHRGQPQHF. As DNA, the CDR3 is TGTGCCTGGAGTGAGACACATCGAGGGCAGCCCCAGCATTTT.

The sample holds a few counts of this clone. This chain links TRBV5-8 with TRBJ2-7, with a possible D match to TRBD1 (5 bases). V shed 0 bases and J shed 0 bases, with 10 bases lying between them. CDR1 SGHTS and CDR2 YDEGEE come from the germline V gene. The CDR3 length is 15 residues. CDR3 nucleotide sequence: TGTGCCAGCAGCTTGGACAGGTTGAGCTCCTACGAGCAGTACTTC. It translates to CASSLDRLSSYEQYF.

This sequence joins TRBV7-9 and TRBJ1-1, with a possible D match to TRBD1 (5 bases). The ends were cut back, 4 bases at V and 0 bases at J, with 12 bases in the middle. Germline CDR1 SEHNR, CDR2 FQNEAQ (reference sequence). The CDR3 covers 15 residues. The CDR3 region is CASSWGRAMNTEAFF. As DNA, the CDR3 is TGTGCCAGCAGCTGGGGCAGGGCTATGAACACTGAAGCTTTCTTT.

The chain is built from TRBV6-6 and TRBJ1-5; D is ambiguous. There are 16 residues in the CDR3. Trimming removed 0 bases from V and 4 bases from J, with 13 bases in between. The germline V gene has CDR1 MNHNY and CDR2 SVGAGI (reference sequence). The CDR3 reads CASSYSPRGRNQPQHF. The CDR3 DNA follows: TGTGCCAGCAGTTACTCCCCTCGAGGTAGGAATCAGCCCCAGCATTTT.

This clone was detected once. The chain carries TRBV5-5 and TRBJ2-2; 7 bases align to TRBD1. J was trimmed by 7 bases and V by 3 bases; bases with no gene match: 12. The length of the CDR3 is 16 residues. From germline, CDR1 is SGHKS and CDR2 YYEKEE (reference sequence). CDR3 in amino acids: CASSSSTGQRNGELFF. DNA for the CDR3: TGTGCCAGCAGCTCTTCGACAGGGCAAAGGAACGGGGAGCTGTTTTTT.

The rearrangement uses TRBV11-3 and TRBJ2-1; TRBD2 matches 9 bases. CDR3 length: 16 amino acids. Germline V gene data show CDR1 as SGHNT and CDR2 as YENEEA. With V trimmed by 1 base and J by 9 bases, 10 bases remained unmatched. CDR3: CASSLGSGGPYVEQFF. CDR3 nucleotides: TGTGCCAGCAGCTTAGGTAGCGGGGGCCCCTATGTTGAGCAGTTCTTC.

The chain carries TRBV7-9 and TRBJ2-3, with TRBD2 identical over 12 bases. V lost 10 bases to trimming and J lost 5 bases; unmatched junction nucleotides: 1. Per germline, CDR1 SEHNR and CDR2 FQNEAQ (reference sequence). This CDR3 comprises 12 residues. This CDR3 is CATSGGEDTQYF. CDR3 sequence (DNA): TGTGCCACTAGCGGGGGGGAAGATACGCAGTATTTT.

The V gene is TRBV25-1, the J gene TRBJ1-1; tentatively, D is TRBD1 (5 bases). Germline V CDR1 and CDR2: MGHDK, SYGVNS. This CDR3 comprises 15 residues. Trimming removed 4 bases at V and 5 bases at J, with 17 bases between. The CDR3 region has the DNA TGTGCCAGCAGTGGCGGTGCGGGGCCAAGAACTGAAGCTTTCTTT. Translation gives CASSGGAGPRTEAFF.

J is TRBJ2-1 and V is TRBV7-3; possibly TRBD2 for D (5 bases). V gave up 1 base and J gave up 4 bases, with 11 bases separating them. CDR1 is SGHTA and CDR2 is FQGTGA in the germline V gene. This CDR3 is built from 15 residues. The CDR3: CASSLRESGYNEQFF. For the CDR3, the DNA is TGTGCCAGCAGCTTAAGAGAGAGCGGATACAATGAGCAGTTCTTC.

The chain joins TRBV21-1 to TRBJ2-7; the D segment call TRBD2 is taken from the table without a DNA check. TRBV21-1 is annotated as a pseudogene. The CDR3 loop spans 15 amino acids. The CDR3 DNA reads TGTGCCAGCAGCAAAGAGCGACCCTTCTCCTACGAGCAGTACTTC. Amino acid sequence: CASSKERPFSYEQYF.

The chain uses TRBV29-1 and TRBJ1-1; TRBD1 might be the D (6 bases). Germline V gene lookup returns CDR1 SQVTM and CDR2 ANQGSEA. Trimming shortened V by 7 bases and J by 0 bases, and 15 bases separated the two germline ends. The CDR3 is 14 amino acids. The chain's CDR3 is CSAQLGHLNTEAFF. The CDR3 region has the DNA TGCAGCGCCCAGCTGGGACATCTGAACACTGAAGCTTTCTTT.

The V call is TRBV2, the J call TRBJ2-3; no definite D call. The V gene lost 1 base and the J gene lost 1 base, with 6 bases spanning the gap. Germline CDR1 is SNHLY and CDR2 is FYNNEI. CDR3 length equals 14 residues. CDR3: CASSEELRTDTQYF. The CDR3 nucleotides are TGTGCCAGCAGTGAAGAGCTTCGCACAGATACGCAGTATTTT.

This rearrangement joins TRBV5-4 to TRBJ1-1, with 7 bases identical to TRBD1. The CDR3 has 14 residues. V dropped 5 bases and J dropped 2; count of bases not matched to a gene: 6. From germline, CDR1 is SGHNT and CDR2 YYREEE (reference sequence). The CDR3 loop is CASRSGQANTEAFF. The CDR3 nucleotides read TGTGCCAGCAGATCCGGACAGGCCAACACTGAAGCTTTCTTT. Drawing the rest from reference TRBV5-4 and TRBJ1-1, the complete variable domain is ETGVTQSPTHLIKTRGQQVTLRCSSQSGHNTVSWYQQALGQGPQFIFQYYREEENGRGNFPPRFSGLQFPNYSSELNVNALELDDSALYLCASRSGQANTEAFFGQGTRLTVV.

This clone was seen once. The chain carries TRBV19 and TRBJ1-2; 7 bases match TRBD1. Germline CDR1 is LNHDA and CDR2 is SQIVND (reference sequence). There are 13 residues in the CDR3. Losses at the gene ends were 5 bases for V and 7 bases for J; bases not matched to a gene: 7. DNA for the CDR3: TGTGCCAGTAGTTCTGGACAGGTTGCTGGCTACACCTTC. Residues: CASSSGQVAGYTF.

V and J are TRBV27 and TRBJ2-7; 7 bases match TRBD2. V lost 4 bases, J lost 2 bases, and 11 bases stayed unmatched. The CDR3 extends over 16 amino acids. The germline CDR1 and CDR2 sequences are MNHEY and SMNVEV (reference sequence). The CDR3 here is CASSSPLRDYPYEQYF. The CDR3 DNA is TGTGCCAGCAGTTCACCCCTCCGGGACTACCCCTACGAGCAGTACTTC.

This sequence joins TRBV7-2 and TRBJ2-5; possibly TRBD1 for D (5 bases). TRBJ2-7 explains the end of the DNA better; the J call may be wrong. The germline gives CDR1 SGHTA, CDR2 FQGNSA. The CDR3 spans 15 residues. The CDR3 spells CASSLGQGRSYEQYF. The CDR3 coding sequence is TGTGCCAGCAGCTTAGGCCAGGGTAGGTCCTACGAGCAGTACTTC.

The V and J genes are TRBV4-1 and TRBJ2-2; maybe TRBD1 (6 bases). This CDR3 comprises 14 residues. V was clipped by 4 bases and J by 3 bases, with 9 bases between them. Germline V gene sequence: CDR1 MGHRA, CDR2 YSYEKL. The CDR3 coding sequence is TGCGCCAGCAGCCCAGGGGTTCACACCGGGGAGCTGTTTTTT. Translated: CASSPGVHTGELFF.

The CDR3, as DNA: TGTGCCAGCAGCTTCCTACCCCACAGGGAAGATGGCTACACCTTC. The encoded protein is CASSFLPHREDGYTF. The genes are TRBV7-9 and TRBJ1-2; the D gene is possibly TRBD1 (6 bases). The CDR3 totals 15 residues. Germline V lookup: CDR1 SEHNR, CDR2 FQNEAQ (reference sequence). V was shortened by 3 bases and J by 6 bases, with 17 bases between the two germline ends.